These 8 T cell receptor beta chains originate from one sample sequenced in a study of spatial heterogeneity in lung cancer. Study results and limitations: Expanded intratumoral alpha and beta TCR counts tracked tumor mutation counts.

These receptors lack a known antigen. TCRdb re-called the 5' RACE reads through MiXCR, storing one row per CDR3 protein. This table has around 4,300 distinct CDR3 sequences, approximately 9% appearing once. Time point defined: sample taken at primary tumor resection. The starting material was lung tumor tissue, obtained at surgery. These receptor sequences come from a male donor with early-stage non-small cell lung cancer.

This clonotype is medium-sized. The chain links TRBV2 to TRBJ2-6; D is ambiguous. CDR1 and CDR2 from the germline V gene are SNHLY and FYNNEI. The CDR3 covers 14 residues. V was cut by 6 bases and J by 0 bases, with 6 bases left in between. CDR3 protein: CASRASSGANVLTF. In DNA form, the CDR3 reads TGTGCCAGCAGAGCATCCTCTGGGGCCAACGTCCTGACTTTC.

V is TRBV6-5 and J is TRBJ1-6; D gene uncertain. Between the trimmed V and J ends, which lost 0 bases and 8 bases, there was a span of 14 bases. The CDR3 extends over 16 amino acids. From germline, CDR1 is MNHEY and CDR2 SVGAGI. The CDR3 spells CASSYSGGFSDSPLHF. DNA of the CDR3: TGTGCCAGCAGTTACTCGGGCGGGTTCTCGGATTCACCCCTCCACTTT.

This clonotype was seen ten or more times. The chain links TRBV7-9 to TRBJ1-1; D possibly corresponds to TRBD1 (5 bases). The CDR3 has 17 residues. Germline V gene sequence: CDR1 SEHNR, CDR2 FQNEAQ (reference sequence). Trimming removed 3 bases from V and 5 bases from J, with 22 bases in between. CDR3 protein: CASSFLMTGPGRTEAFF. The CDR3 nucleotides are TGTGCCAGCAGCTTCCTGATGACGGGCCCAGGGAGGACTGAAGCTTTCTTT.

The chain is built from TRBV6-1 and TRBJ1-2, with 7 bases matching TRBD1. CDR3 length: 14 residues. Trimming at V came to 4 bases and at J to 8 bases, leaving 10 bases not matched to a gene. CDR1 and CDR2 (germline): MNHNS, SASEGT. CDR3 protein: CASSGWGTAGGYTF. Written as DNA, the CDR3 is TGTGCCAGCAGTGGATGGGGGACAGCCGGCGGCTACACCTTC.

This clonotype was seen a handful of times. V is TRBV9 and J is TRBJ2-1, with D unclear. The CDR3 is 14 amino acids. The ends were cut back, 0 bases at V and 8 bases at J, with 12 bases in the middle. Germline CDR1 is SGDLS and CDR2 is YYNGEE. CDR3 region: CASSVATGSYEQFF. For the CDR3, the DNA is TGTGCCAGCAGCGTAGCCACCGGCTCCTATGAGCAGTTCTTC.

This clonotype occurred many times. This chain uses TRBV2 with TRBJ1-5; TRBD1 agrees at 10 bases. J lost 3 bases, V lost 5 bases, and 7 bases had no gene match. The CDR3 has 16 residues. Germline CDR1 SNHLY, CDR2 FYNNEI. The CDR3 loop is CASSRQGARHNQPQHF. The CDR3 DNA reads TGTGCCAGCAGTCGACAGGGGGCGAGACACAATCAGCCCCAGCATTTT.

Ten or more counts support this clonotype. The chain combines TRBV7-2 with TRBJ2-4, with 8 bases fitting TRBD2. Losses at the gene ends were 0 bases for V and 0 bases for J; bases not matched to a gene: 1. The CDR3 consists of 16 residues. Looked up from germline, CDR1 is SGHTA and CDR2 is FQGNSA. The CDR3 sequence: CASSLALAGAKNIQYF. DNA for the CDR3: TGTGCCAGCAGCTTAGCGCTAGCGGGAGCCAAAAACATTCAGTACTTC.

This clonotype was picked up many times. The chain has TRBV20-1 and TRBJ2-3; the match to TRBD2 covers 12 bases. Germline CDR1 DFQATT, CDR2 SNEGSKA (reference sequence). The CDR3 consists of 16 residues. V shed 2 bases and J 1 base; nucleotides not matched to a gene: 4. CDR3 sequence: CSARHRLAGGTDTQYF. The CDR3 DNA reads as TGCAGTGCTAGACACAGACTAGCGGGAGGCACAGATACGCAGTATTTT.